The clone carrying this TCR beta chain turned up a few times. What it binds is unknown. This sample is part of a study of response to subunit inactivated influenza vaccine. V was clipped by 2 bases and J by 2 bases, with 10 bases between them. The CDR3 runs to 15 residues. Germline V gene sequence: CDR1 SGHTA, CDR2 FQGNSA. TCRdb passed the RT-PCR reads through MiXCR, listing each CDR3 protein once. The sample records more than 600,000 distinct CDR3 sequences, less than 20% being singletons. Study-wide findings and caveats: It was suggested by the authors that few new T cells are recruited by each seasonal influenza vaccination.

The TCR was taken from a man aged 45 to 65 who received an inactivated influenza vaccine. Source: PBMCs from blood, taken 5 days after vaccination. The chain couples TRBV7-2 to TRBJ2-1; no clear D. For the CDR3, the DNA is TGTGCCAGCAGCTTATATTCCTCGCCCTACAATGAGCAGTTCTTC. This codes for CASSLYSSPYNEQFF. Complete variable domain (other parts from reference TRBV7-2 and TRBJ2-1): GAGVSQSPSNKVTEKGKDVELRCDPISGHTALYWYRQSLGQGLEFLIYFQGNSAPDKSGLPSDRFSAERTGGSVSTLTIQRTQQEDSAVYLCASSLYSSPYNEQFFGPGTRLTVL.